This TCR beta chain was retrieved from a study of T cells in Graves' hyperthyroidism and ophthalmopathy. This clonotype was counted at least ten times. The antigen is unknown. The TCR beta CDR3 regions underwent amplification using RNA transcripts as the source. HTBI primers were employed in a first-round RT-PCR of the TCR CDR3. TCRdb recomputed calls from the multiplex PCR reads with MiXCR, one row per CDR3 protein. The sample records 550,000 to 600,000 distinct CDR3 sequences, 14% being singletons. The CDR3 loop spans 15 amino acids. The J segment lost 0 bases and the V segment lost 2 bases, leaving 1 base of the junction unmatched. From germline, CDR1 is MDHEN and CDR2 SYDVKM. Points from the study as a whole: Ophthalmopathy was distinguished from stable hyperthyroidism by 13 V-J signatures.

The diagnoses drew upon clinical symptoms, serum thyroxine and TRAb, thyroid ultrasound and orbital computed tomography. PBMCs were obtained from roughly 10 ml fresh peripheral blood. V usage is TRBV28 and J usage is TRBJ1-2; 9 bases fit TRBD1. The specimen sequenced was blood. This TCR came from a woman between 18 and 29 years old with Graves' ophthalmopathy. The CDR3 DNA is TGTGCCAGCAGTTTACGGGACAGGGCTAACTATGGCTACACCTTC. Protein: CASSLRDRANYGYTF.